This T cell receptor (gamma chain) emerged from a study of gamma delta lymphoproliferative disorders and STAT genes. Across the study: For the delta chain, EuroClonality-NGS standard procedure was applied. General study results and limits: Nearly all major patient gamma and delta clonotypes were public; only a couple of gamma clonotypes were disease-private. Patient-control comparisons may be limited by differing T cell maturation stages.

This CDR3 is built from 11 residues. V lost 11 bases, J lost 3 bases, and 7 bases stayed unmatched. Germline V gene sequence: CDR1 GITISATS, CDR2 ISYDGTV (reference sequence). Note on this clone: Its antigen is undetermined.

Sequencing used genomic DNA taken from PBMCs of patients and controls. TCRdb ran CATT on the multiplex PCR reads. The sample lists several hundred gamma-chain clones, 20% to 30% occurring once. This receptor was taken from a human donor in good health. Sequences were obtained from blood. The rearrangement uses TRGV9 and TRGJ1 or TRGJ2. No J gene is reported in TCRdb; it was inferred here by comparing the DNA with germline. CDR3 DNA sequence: TGTGCCTCTTCCTTTTATTATAAGAAACTCTTT. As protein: CASSFYYKKLF.